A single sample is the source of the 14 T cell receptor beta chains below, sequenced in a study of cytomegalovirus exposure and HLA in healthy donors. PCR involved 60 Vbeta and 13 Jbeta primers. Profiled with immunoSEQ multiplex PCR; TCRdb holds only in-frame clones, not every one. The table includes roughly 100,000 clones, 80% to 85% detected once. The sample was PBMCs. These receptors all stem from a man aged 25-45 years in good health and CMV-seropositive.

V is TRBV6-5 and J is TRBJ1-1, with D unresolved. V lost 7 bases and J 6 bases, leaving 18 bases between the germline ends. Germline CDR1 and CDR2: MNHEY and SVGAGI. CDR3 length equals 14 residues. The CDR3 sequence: CASTQHGGTPEAFF. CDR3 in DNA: TGTGCCAGCACCCAACACGGCGGAACCCCTGAAGCTTTCTTT.

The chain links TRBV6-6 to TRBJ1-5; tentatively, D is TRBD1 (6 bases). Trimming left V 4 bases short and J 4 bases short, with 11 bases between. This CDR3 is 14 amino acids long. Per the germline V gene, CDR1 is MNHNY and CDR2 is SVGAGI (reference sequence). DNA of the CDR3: TGTGCCAGCAGTTCGGACAGCTGGAATCAGCCCCAGCATTTT. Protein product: CASSSDSWNQPQHF.

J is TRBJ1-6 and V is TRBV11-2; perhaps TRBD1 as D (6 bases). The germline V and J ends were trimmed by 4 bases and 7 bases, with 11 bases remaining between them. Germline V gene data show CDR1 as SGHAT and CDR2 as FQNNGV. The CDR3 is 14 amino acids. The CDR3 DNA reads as TGTGCCAGCAGCTGGACAGTCGACAATTCACCCCTCCACTTT. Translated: CASSWTVDNSPLHF.

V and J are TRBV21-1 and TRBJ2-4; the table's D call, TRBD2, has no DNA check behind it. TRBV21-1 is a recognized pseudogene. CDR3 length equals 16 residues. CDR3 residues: CASIPGVTGGRNIQYF. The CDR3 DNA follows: TGTGCCAGCATTCCCGGGGTCACAGGAGGGAGAAACATTCAGTACTTC.

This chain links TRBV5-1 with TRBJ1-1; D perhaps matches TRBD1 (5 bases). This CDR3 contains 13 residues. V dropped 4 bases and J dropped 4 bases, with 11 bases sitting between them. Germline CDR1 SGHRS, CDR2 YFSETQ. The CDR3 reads CASSQGLGTEAFF. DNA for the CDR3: TGCGCCAGCAGCCAGGGACTCGGCACTGAAGCTTTCTTT.

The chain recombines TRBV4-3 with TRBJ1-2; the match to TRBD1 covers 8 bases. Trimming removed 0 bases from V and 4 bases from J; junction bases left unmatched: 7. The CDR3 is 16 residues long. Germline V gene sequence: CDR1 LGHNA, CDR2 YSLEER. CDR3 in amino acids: CASSQDPTGGGYGYTF. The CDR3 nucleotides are TGCGCCAGCAGCCAAGATCCTACAGGGGGGGGCTATGGCTACACCTTC.

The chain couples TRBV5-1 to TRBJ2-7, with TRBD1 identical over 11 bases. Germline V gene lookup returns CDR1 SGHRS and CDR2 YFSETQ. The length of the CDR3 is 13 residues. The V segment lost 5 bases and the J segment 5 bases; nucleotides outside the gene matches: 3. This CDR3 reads CASRDRGLDEQYF. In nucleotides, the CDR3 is TGCGCCAGCAGGGACAGGGGGCTGGACGAGCAGTACTTC.

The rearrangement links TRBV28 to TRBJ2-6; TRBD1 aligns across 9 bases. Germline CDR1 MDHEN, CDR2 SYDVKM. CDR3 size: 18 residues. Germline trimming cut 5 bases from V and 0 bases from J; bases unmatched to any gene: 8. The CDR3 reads CASSKRTGADSGANVLTF. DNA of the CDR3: TGTGCCAGCAGTAAACGGACAGGGGCGGACTCTGGGGCCAACGTCCTGACTTTC.

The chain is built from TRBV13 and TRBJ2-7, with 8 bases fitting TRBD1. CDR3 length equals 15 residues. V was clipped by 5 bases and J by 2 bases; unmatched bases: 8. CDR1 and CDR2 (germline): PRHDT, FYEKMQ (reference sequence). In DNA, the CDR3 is TGTGCCAGCAGCCCCAAGGGACAGGTTCCCTACGAGCAGTACTTC. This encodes CASSPKGQVPYEQYF.

Here the CDR3 reads CASSQAGGGAPAEQFF. The DNA for the CDR3 is TGTGCCAGCAGCCAGGCGGGCGGGGGGGCCCCCGCTGAGCAGTTCTTC. J is TRBJ2-1 and V is TRBV4-2, with 9 bases fitting TRBD2. This CDR3 is 16 amino acids long. Germline values: CDR1 LGHNA, CDR2 YNFKEQ. The junction had 12 bases not matched to a gene; V was cut back by 3 bases and J by 9 bases.

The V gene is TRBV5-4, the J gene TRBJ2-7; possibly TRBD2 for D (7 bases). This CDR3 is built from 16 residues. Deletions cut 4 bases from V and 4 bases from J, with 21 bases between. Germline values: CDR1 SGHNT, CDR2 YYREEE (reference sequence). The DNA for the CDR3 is TGTGCCAGCAGCAGACCCGCAAGGGGGGGTGGGTACGAGCAGTACTTC. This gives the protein CASSRPARGGGYEQYF.

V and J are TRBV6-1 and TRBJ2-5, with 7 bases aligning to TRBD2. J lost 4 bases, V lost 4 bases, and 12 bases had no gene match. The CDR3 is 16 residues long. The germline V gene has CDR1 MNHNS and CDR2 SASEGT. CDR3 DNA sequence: TGTGCCAGCAGTGGGGGGGTGGCGGGGGTAAGAGAGACCCAGTACTTC. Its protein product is CASSGGVAGVRETQYF.

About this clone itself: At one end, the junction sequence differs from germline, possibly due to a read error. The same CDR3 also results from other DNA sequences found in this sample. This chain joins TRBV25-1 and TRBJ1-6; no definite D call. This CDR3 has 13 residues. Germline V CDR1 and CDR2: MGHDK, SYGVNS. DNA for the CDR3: TGTGCCAGCAGTGAACTCGGGAATTCCCCCCTCCACTTT. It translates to CASSELGNSPLHF.

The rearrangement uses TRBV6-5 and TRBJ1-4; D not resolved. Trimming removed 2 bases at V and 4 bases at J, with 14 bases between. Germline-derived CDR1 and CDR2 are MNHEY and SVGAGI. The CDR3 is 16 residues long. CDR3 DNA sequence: TGTGCCAGCAGTTACCGGCCTACACTATATAATGAAAAACTGTTTTTT. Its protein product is CASSYRPTLYNEKLFF.